The subject of this entry is one T cell receptor beta chain. Per the original methods: Amplified reference gene primers provided the basis for estimating nucleated cell counts. TCRdb's copy holds only in-frame clones and misses some; the assay was immunoSEQ multiplex PCR. That table gives V, J and clone size, and the DNA gave D and trimming. The sample holds more than 200,000 clones; approximately 86% are singletons and the top ten take roughly 1.9%. In germline, CDR1 is SGHRS, CDR2 YFSETQ. The length of the CDR3 is 14 residues. With V trimmed by 0 bases and J by 6 bases, 6 bases remained unmatched. The sample originates from a study of blood T cell repertoires in COVID-19. Study overall: Donors in the United States, Italy and Spain gave samples during acute or convalescent COVID-19. T cells, B-cell-depleted T cells, or PBMCs provided the cDNA or gDNA that served as material.

This clonotype originated in a man younger than 40 with active or convalescent COVID-19. The sample comprised peripheral blood. The chain uses TRBV5-1 and TRBJ2-7; the match to TRBD2 covers 7 bases. CDR3 in DNA: TGCGCCAGCAGCTTGGCCAGTAGCGGGCGCGAGCAGTACTTC. Protein product: CASSLASSGREQYF. The full variable domain, completed using reference TRBV5-1 and TRBJ2-7, is KAGVTQTPRYLIKTRGQQVTLSCSPISGHRSVSWYQQTPGQGLQFLFEYFSETQRNKGNFPGRFSGRQFSNSRSEMNVSTLELGDSALYLCASSLASSGREQYFGPGTRLTVT.